The 31 T cell receptor beta chains listed next were all sequenced from one sample in a study of CXCR3-negative and CXCR3-positive naive CD8 T cells (dated by TCRdb to between 2019 and 2020). Points the paper makes about the study in general: Compared with CXCR3-negative naive cells, CXCR3-positive naive cells had TRB CDR3s with higher hydrophobicity (lower Kidera factor 4), lower energy, and higher strength and volume indices.

Sequencing took place on a NextSeq 550. The Human TCR Profiling Kit (MiLaboratory) was used to prepare UMI-labeled 5' RACE TRB cDNA libraries. The reads went through TCRdb reprocessing, and each CDR3 protein sequence gets one entry with no DNA. This sample's listing comprises over 95,000 distinct CDR3 sequences. The leading ten clones occupy less than 0.4% of the sample. No cognate antigen is known for these TCRs. Sequencing was done on a sample of naive CXCR3+ CD8+ T cells from blood. Explained via the paper, the cell subset or site label denotes: CD45RO-CCR7+CD27+CD95- naive CD8+ T cells expressing CXCR3 (TNR3+). These TCRs come from a human donor in good health. Some clones in this sample may be carry-over from other donors' samples.

V usage is TRBV7-9 and J usage is TRBJ1-3. This CDR3 spans 15 amino acids. From germline, CDR1 is SEHNR and CDR2 FQNEAQ (reference sequence). CDR3 amino acids: CASSANIFSGNTIYF.

This rearrangement joins TRBV27 to TRBJ2-3; with no DNA, the TCRdb D assignment of TRBD1 cannot be verified. CDR3 length: 15 residues. From germline, CDR1 is MNHEY and CDR2 SMNVEV (reference sequence). The CDR3 here is CASRGTGASTDTQYF.

V usage is TRBV30 and J usage is TRBJ2-7; TCRdb reports TRBD1, a call that lacks DNA to check it against. The CDR3 length is 14 residues. The V gene's germline CDR1 is GTSNPN and CDR2 SVGIG (reference sequence). The chain's CDR3 is CAWSAWDRGYEQYF. Filled out from reference TRBV30 and TRBJ2-7, the complete variable domain reads SQTIHQWPATLVQPVGSPLSLECTVEGTSNPNLYWYRQAAGRGLQLLFYSVGIGQISSEVPQNLSASRPQDRQFILSSKKLLLSDSGFYLCAWSAWDRGYEQYFGPGTRLTVT.

V is TRBV20-1 and J is TRBJ1-1. The germline gives CDR1 DFQATT, CDR2 SNEGSKA (reference sequence). The CDR3 runs 16 residues. The CDR3 protein is CSARVPSSSPFTEAFF.

The chain uses TRBV27 and TRBJ1-4; there is no DNA to check the TCRdb D call of TRBD1. CDR3 length: 15 residues. Germline V lookup: CDR1 MNHEY, CDR2 SMNVEV (reference sequence). CDR3 sequence reads: CASSLSAQGSEKLFF.

CDR3 residues: CSVAHRRVEQFF. This chain connects TRBV29-1 to TRBJ2-1; TCRdb names TRBD2, which stays unverified in the absence of DNA. CDR3 length equals 12 residues. From germline, CDR1 is SQVTM and CDR2 ANQGSEA.

The chain is built from TRBV7-8 and TRBJ2-2; TCRdb calls TRBD2, which cannot be checked without DNA. Germline V CDR1 and CDR2: SGHVS, FQNEAQ. The CDR3 covers 16 residues. The CDR3: CASSLEAGALGGELFF.

V and J are TRBV7-3 and TRBJ2-1; the D gene TCRdb calls, TRBD1, cannot be checked with no DNA. The CDR3 sequence is 17 residues long. Germline V gene sequence: CDR1 SGHTA, CDR2 FQGTGA. CDR3 loop: CASSPLPTGTGYNEQFF.

V gene TRBV2 combines with J gene TRBJ2-7. Germline lookup yields CDR1 SNHLY and CDR2 FYNNEI. The length of the CDR3 is 12 residues. The CDR3 spells CASSVSRYEQYF.

The chain carries TRBV4-1 and TRBJ1-1. Germline CDR1 and CDR2: MGHRA and YSYEKL. The CDR3 extends over 12 amino acids. This chain's CDR3 is CASSHSTTEAFF.

The chain links TRBV24-1 to TRBJ2-5; absent DNA, TCRdb's TRBD1 call cannot be checked. This CDR3 has 15 amino acids. The germline CDR1 and CDR2 sequences are KGHDR and SFDVKD. The CDR3 spells CATSDTGSTGETQYF.

This rearrangement joins TRBV4-1 to TRBJ2-3; as DNA is missing, the TRBD2 call by TCRdb cannot be tested. Germline CDR1 reads MGHRA; CDR2 reads YSYEKL. This CDR3 is 16 amino acids long. CDR3: CASSQAGLALADTQYF.

The V and J genes are TRBV7-9 and TRBJ1-1; TCRdb selects TRBD1, and the lack of DNA leaves this call unchecked. Germline CDR1 reads SEHNR; CDR2 reads FQNEAQ (reference sequence). There are 15 residues in the CDR3. The CDR3 reads CASSPGAGAGTEAFF.

The chain combines TRBV20-1 with TRBJ2-7; lacking DNA, the TRBD1 call made by TCRdb goes unchecked. Germline values: CDR1 DFQATT, CDR2 SNEGSKA (reference sequence). The length of the CDR3 is 13 residues. The CDR3 sequence: CSARAGGRYEQYF.

The V gene is TRBV6-6, the J gene TRBJ2-3. Germline CDR1 reads MNHNY; CDR2 reads SVGAGI (reference sequence). The CDR3 length is 15 residues. CDR3 in amino acids: CASISGGVNTDTQYF.

The V gene is TRBV7-9, the J gene TRBJ1-1; checking the TCRdb D call of TRBD1 is not possible without DNA. The CDR3 has 15 amino acids. Germline values: CDR1 SEHNR, CDR2 FQNEAQ (reference sequence). CDR3 in amino acids: CASSLGSWDDTEAFF.

J is TRBJ2-1 and V is TRBV20-1; TCRdb gives TRBD1 as the D gene, but with no DNA this cannot be confirmed. The CDR3 has 16 amino acids. CDR1 and CDR2 from the germline V gene are DFQATT and SNEGSKA (reference sequence). The CDR3 sequence: CSARDQLGGPTNEQFF.

The genes are TRBV28 and TRBJ1-5; the TRBD1 assignment by TCRdb is unverifiable without DNA. CDR1 is MDHEN and CDR2 is SYDVKM in the germline V gene. The CDR3 runs to 17 residues. CDR3 sequence reads: CASSFSQGAGWNQPQHF.

This sequence joins TRBV6-5 and TRBJ1-2; TCRdb's D call of TRBD1 is untestable without DNA. This CDR3 has 14 residues. The germline CDR1 and CDR2 sequences are MNHEY and SVGAGI. CDR3 sequence: CASRGTGGGYGYTF.

The V and J genes are TRBV6-2 or TRBV6-3 and TRBJ2-7; with no DNA, the TCRdb D assignment of TRBD2 cannot be verified. The germline V gene encodes CDR1 MNHEY and CDR2 SVGEGT. This CDR3 comprises 14 residues. This CDR3 is CASSYLGQEYEQYF.

The rearrangement links TRBV9 to TRBJ2-1; without DNA, the TCRdb call of TRBD2 cannot be checked. The CDR3 extends over 14 amino acids. CDR1 and CDR2 (germline): SGDLS, YYNGEE. CDR3 sequence reads: CASRGLAVYNEQFF.

J is TRBJ2-3 and V is TRBV5-1; TCRdb reports TRBD2, a call that lacks DNA to check it against. The CDR3 is 17 residues long. Germline V gives CDR1 SGHRS, CDR2 YFSETQ. CDR3 residues: CASSPLTSGGPTDTQYF.

CDR3 residues: CASRGLAISYEQYF. The rearrangement joins TRBV12-3 or TRBV12-4 to TRBJ2-7; no DNA is available, so the TRBD2 call from TCRdb remains unchecked. The CDR3 contains 14 residues.

The J gene is TRBJ1-2, the V gene TRBV13. CDR1 is PRHDT, CDR2 FYEKMQ, per germline (reference sequence). The CDR3 is made up of 12 amino acids. The CDR3 sequence: CASSLVEYGYTF. Using reference TRBV13 and TRBJ1-2 for the parts outside the CDR3, the full variable domain is AAGVIQSPRHLIKEKRETATLKCYPIPRHDTVYWYQQGPGQDPQFLISFYEKMQSDKGSIPDRFSAQQFSDYHSELNMSSLELGDSALYFCASSLVEYGYTFGSGTRLTVV.

V is TRBV28 and J is TRBJ2-5; TCRdb outputs TRBD1, but without DNA this stays unchecked. Germline V lookup: CDR1 MDHEN, CDR2 SYDVKM. The CDR3 has 15 amino acids. The chain's CDR3 is CASSSPGQGIETQYF. Drawing the rest from reference TRBV28 and TRBJ2-5, the complete variable domain is DVKVTQSSRYLVKRTGEKVFLECVQDMDHENMFWYRQDPGLGLRLIYFSYDVKMKEKGDIPEGYSVSREKKERFSLILESASTNQTSMYLCASSSPGQGIETQYFGPGTRLLVL.

The J gene is TRBJ1-1, the V gene TRBV5-1. Germline CDR1 is SGHRS and CDR2 is YFSETQ. CDR3 length equals 16 residues. The CDR3: CASSFGEGAMNTEAFF.

The chain uses TRBV7-2 and TRBJ2-7. Germline V gives CDR1 SGHTA, CDR2 FQGNSA. CDR3 size: 17 residues. The CDR3 sequence is CASSLLFTVTYSYEQYF.

J is TRBJ1-5 and V is TRBV7-9. There are 15 residues in the CDR3. CDR1 and CDR2 from the germline V gene are SEHNR and FQNEAQ (reference sequence). CDR3 sequence reads: CASSFSRVGHQPQHF. The full variable domain, with the rest looked up from reference TRBV7-9 and TRBJ1-5, is DTGVSQNPRHKITKRGQNVTFRCDPISEHNRLYWYRQTLGQGPEFLTYFQNEAQLEKSRLLSDRFSAERPKGSFSTLEIQRTEQGDSAMYLCASSFSRVGHQPQHFGDGTRLSIL.

The chain carries TRBV9 and TRBJ2-7; TCRdb's assignment of TRBD2 cannot be checked, as there is no DNA. Germline CDR1 is SGDLS and CDR2 is YYNGEE. This CDR3 comprises 15 residues. The CDR3 is CASSHLPGLLDEQYF.

The chain carries TRBV28 and TRBJ2-2. CDR3 length: 11 amino acids. Looked up from germline, CDR1 is MDHEN and CDR2 is SYDVKM. The CDR3 loop reads CASSLPGELFF.

The genes are TRBV12-3 or TRBV12-4 and TRBJ2-2; the D gene TCRdb calls, TRBD1, cannot be checked with no DNA. The CDR3 sequence is 17 residues long. CDR3 region: CASSLSGDSPNTGELFF.